This TCR beta chain was sequenced for a study of blood T cell repertoires in COVID-19. Background on the study: COVID-19 samples collected from the United States, Italy and Spain covered acute and convalescent phases.

Libraries were prepared by immunoSEQ multiplex PCR; TCRdb keeps only in-frame clonotypes and omits some of them. The table has fewer than 75,000 clones, under 85% seen once. The CDR3 loop spans 12 amino acids. Germline assignment: CDR1 SGHAT and CDR2 FQNNGV. V was trimmed by 3 bases and J by 8 bases, leaving 9 bases between them. Sequenced material: peripheral blood. The receptor was derived from a man aged 60-69 years with acute or convalescent COVID-19. The chain has TRBV11-2 and TRBJ2-3; D remains unclear. The CDR3 is CASSLSPVTQYF. The DNA of the CDR3 is TGTGCCAGCAGCTTGTCTCCAGTTACGCAGTATTTT. The whole variable domain, filled in from reference TRBV11-2 and TRBJ2-3, reads EAGVAQSPRYKIIEKRQSVAFWCNPISGHATLYWYQQILGQGPKLLIQFQNNGVVDDSQLPKDRFSAERLKGVDSTLKIQPAKLEDSAVYLCASSLSPVTQYFGPGTRLTVL.